This T cell receptor (beta chain) was identified in a study of blood T cell repertoires in COVID-19. Study in general: Acute and convalescent COVID-19 specimens originated in the United States, Italy and Spain. PBMCs, B-cell-depleted T cells, or T cells provided the cDNA or gDNA that made up the material.

This clone has more than one count but fewer than ten. Authors' data handling: For nucleated cells, counts were estimated from reference gene primer amplification. TCRdb's copy holds only in-frame clones and misses some; the assay was immunoSEQ multiplex PCR. V and J calls and clone size are given by that table; D and trimming were obtained from the DNA. The sample yields hundreds of thousands of clones, more than 80% seen once. V dropped 1 base and J dropped 10; count of bases not matched to a gene: 11. This CDR3 contains 16 residues. From germline, CDR1 is MNHEY and CDR2 SMNVEV (reference sequence).

This receptor was obtained from a woman between 25 and 40 years old with active or convalescent COVID-19. The sample taken for sequencing was peripheral blood. The J gene is TRBJ2-1, the V gene TRBV27, with 9 bases matching TRBD1. CDR3 nucleotide sequence: TGTGCCAGCAGTTTATTGGGACAGGGAGTGAGCGCCGAGCAGTTCTTC. This encodes CASSLLGQGVSAEQFF.